Each of the 23 T cell receptor beta chains below was sequenced from the same sample in a study of blood T cell repertoires in COVID-19. Only in-frame clones appear in the TCRdb table, and some are missing; sequencing was by immunoSEQ multiplex PCR. The sample lists about 250,000 clones; 70% to 85% were seen once. Input material: peripheral blood. Source of these receptors: a woman over 75 with acute or convalescent COVID-19.

The rearrangement joins TRBV29-1 to TRBJ2-1, with 7 bases that match TRBD1. Losses at the gene ends were 6 bases for V and 0 bases for J; bases not matched to a gene: 5. CDR3 length equals 14 residues. The germline V gene has CDR1 SQVTM and CDR2 ANQGSEA. The CDR3 region is CSVRQGYSYNEQFF. The CDR3 region has the DNA TGCAGCGTCCGACAGGGATACTCCTACAATGAGCAGTTCTTC.

This chain links TRBV6-6 with TRBJ2-2, with D possibly TRBD1 on 6 matching bases. V was pared by 4 bases and J by 6 bases, with 9 bases between. The CDR3 consists of 13 residues. Germline V lookup: CDR1 MNHNY, CDR2 SVGAGI (reference sequence). The CDR3 reads CASSLQGSGELFF. The CDR3, as DNA: TGTGCCAGCAGTTTACAGGGATCCGGGGAGCTGTTTTTT.

The chain joins TRBV7-2 to TRBJ1-1; no firm D call. Trimming took 0 bases from V and 1 from J, leaving 9 bases between them. Looked up from germline, CDR1 is SGHTA and CDR2 is FQGNSA. The CDR3 runs to 15 residues. The DNA of the CDR3 is TGTGCCAGCAGCTTAGCCGTTGTTAGGAACACTGAAGCTTTCTTT. It translates to CASSLAVVRNTEAFF.

The chain is built from TRBV28 and TRBJ1-1, with D perhaps matching TRBD1 (5 bases). The CDR3 is made up of 14 amino acids. CDR1 and CDR2 from the germline V gene are MDHEN and SYDVKM. V was trimmed by 2 bases and J by 5 bases, leaving 12 bases between them. The CDR3 sequence: CASSLGGTNTEAFF. The CDR3 nucleotides are TGTGCCAGCAGTTTAGGGGGGACCAATACTGAAGCTTTCTTT.

The V and J genes are TRBV7-9 and TRBJ1-1, with 9 bases aligning to TRBD1. Germline assignment: CDR1 SEHNR and CDR2 FQNEAQ (reference sequence). V dropped 3 bases and J dropped 8; count of bases not matched to a gene: 10. There are 15 residues in the CDR3. The CDR3 is CASSLDTGGLQEAFF. CDR3 DNA: TGTGCCAGCAGCTTGGATACAGGGGGCCTACAAGAAGCTTTCTTT.

The rearrangement uses TRBV7-2 and TRBJ2-1; a weak D match, TRBD1 (5 bases). Per the germline V gene, CDR1 is SGHTA and CDR2 is FQGNSA. The CDR3 runs to 15 residues. The ends were cut back, 2 bases at V and 4 bases at J, with 12 bases in the middle. The CDR3 coding sequence is TGTGCCAGCAGCTTAAAGGGGTCAGTTTACAATGAGCAGTTCTTC. Its protein product is CASSLKGSVYNEQFF.

The V call is TRBV7-2, the J call TRBJ1-2; D is uncertain. Germline CDR1 is SGHTA and CDR2 is FQGNSA. This CDR3 spans 14 amino acids. V dropped 5 bases and J dropped 0 bases, with 10 bases sitting between them. The CDR3 here is CASSVQRTNYGYTF. CDR3 in DNA: TGTGCCAGCAGCGTACAGAGAACTAACTATGGCTACACCTTC.

V is TRBV28 and J is TRBJ1-5, with 8 positions matching TRBD1. The CDR3 runs 15 residues. Germline-derived CDR1 and CDR2 are MDHEN and SYDVKM. Losses at the gene ends were 6 bases for V and 2 bases for J; bases not matched to a gene: 6. The CDR3 reads CASSDPGQGNQPQHF. The CDR3, as DNA: TGTGCCAGCAGCGATCCGGGACAGGGCAATCAGCCCCAGCATTTT.

This rearrangement joins TRBV11-2 to TRBJ1-3; 7 nucleotides match TRBD1. V lost 1 base, J lost 0 bases, and 3 bases stayed unmatched. The V gene's germline CDR1 is SGHAT and CDR2 FQNNGV. This CDR3 has 16 amino acids. CDR3 protein: CASSLGQGNSGNTIYF. The CDR3 DNA reads as TGTGCCAGCAGCTTAGGACAGGGTAACTCTGGAAACACCATATATTTT.

The chain joins TRBV5-1 to TRBJ1-3; TRBD1 is a possible D gene (6 bases). From germline, CDR1 is SGHRS and CDR2 YFSETQ. The germline V and J ends were trimmed by 4 bases and 2 bases, with 13 bases remaining between them. The CDR3 spans 15 residues. The CDR3 nucleotides read TGCGCCAGCAGCCCCCAACAGGGTCCTGGAAACACCATATATTTT. Translation gives CASSPQQGPGNTIYF. The whole variable domain, remainder taken from reference TRBV5-1 and TRBJ1-3, is KAGVTQTPRYLIKTRGQQVTLSCSPISGHRSVSWYQQTPGQGLQFLFEYFSETQRNKGNFPGRFSGRQFSNSRSEMNVSTLELGDSALYLCASSPQQGPGNTIYFGEGSWLTVV.

The rearrangement links TRBV2 to TRBJ2-3, with 8 bases that match TRBD2. This CDR3 spans 17 amino acids. CDR1 SNHLY and CDR2 FYNNEI come from the germline V gene. V lost 4 bases, J lost 7 bases, and 16 bases stayed unmatched. The CDR3 bases are TGTGCCAGCAGTGTGGCGGGGGGTAGCGGGACGCGTAATACGCAGTATTTT. Its translation: CASSVAGGSGTRNTQYF.

The chain is built from TRBV18 and TRBJ2-7; no firm D call. Germline CDR1 and CDR2: KGHSH and LQKENI. The V gene lost 2 bases and the J gene lost 0 bases, with 8 bases spanning the gap. The CDR3 has 14 amino acids. CDR3 amino acids: CASSPTAPSYEQYF. In DNA, the CDR3 is TGTGCCAGCTCACCAACAGCTCCCTCCTACGAGCAGTACTTC.

The V call is TRBV6-5, the J call TRBJ2-7; TRBD1 matches 7 bases. The CDR3 runs to 13 residues. Germline values: CDR1 MNHEY, CDR2 SVGAGI. Germline trimming cut 10 bases from V and 5 bases from J; bases unmatched to any gene: 11. DNA for the CDR3: TGTGCCACCCAGGGGGTAGGGGGCAACGAGCAGTACTTC. Its protein is CATQGVGGNEQYF.

Many counts were recorded for this clone. The CDR3 DNA reads as TGTGCCAGCACTATCAGGGTGAGCTCTGGAAACACCATATATTTT. Its protein product is CASTIRVSSGNTIYF. This sequence joins TRBV6-6 and TRBJ1-3; D may be TRBD1 (5 bases). Germline assignment: CDR1 MNHNY and CDR2 SVGAGI (reference sequence). The CDR3 is 15 amino acids. V was clipped by 7 bases and J by 0 bases, with 13 bases between them.

In nucleotides, the CDR3 is TGTGCCAGTAGCAAGACTAGCTTGAACGAGCAGTACTTC. Residues: CASSKTSLNEQYF. J is TRBJ2-7 and V is TRBV19; TRBD2 matches at 7 bases. This CDR3 is built from 13 residues. V lost 6 bases, J lost 5 bases, and 7 bases stayed unmatched. Germline V CDR1 and CDR2: LNHDA, SQIVND (reference sequence).

There are a few counts of this clone. Germline is not matched at one junction end, which may reflect a read error. Other nucleotide sequences from this sample produce the same CDR3. The chain has TRBV28 and TRBJ1-6; tentatively, D is TRBD1 (5 bases). CDR1 is MDHEN, CDR2 SYDVKM, per germline. The CDR3 length is 14 residues. The CDR3 loop is CASSFGRDNSPLHF. CDR3 DNA sequence: TGTGCCAGCAGTTTTGGCAGGGATAACTCACCCCTCCACTTT.

The CDR3 region has the DNA TGCGCCAGCAGCAGGAGACAGGGGGCAGATGGCTACACCTTC. Its translation: CASSRRQGADGYTF. The chain couples TRBV5-1 to TRBJ1-2, with 10 positions matching TRBD1. Losses at the gene ends were 4 bases for V and 6 bases for J; bases not matched to a gene: 6. Germline-derived CDR1 and CDR2 are SGHRS and YFSETQ. The length of the CDR3 is 14 residues. Looking up the rest from reference TRBV5-1 and TRBJ1-2 gives the full variable domain: KAGVTQTPRYLIKTRGQQVTLSCSPISGHRSVSWYQQTPGQGLQFLFEYFSETQRNKGNFPGRFSGRQFSNSRSEMNVSTLELGDSALYLCASSRRQGADGYTFGSGTRLTVV.

J is TRBJ1-2 and V is TRBV7-2; no definite D call. V lost 5 bases, J lost 4 bases, and 11 bases lay in between. CDR3 size: 13 residues. Germline values: CDR1 SGHTA, CDR2 FQGNSA. The CDR3 loop is CASSPGALYGYTF. CDR3 bases: TGTGCCAGCAGCCCCGGAGCCCTCTATGGCTACACCTTC.

This chain uses TRBV27 with TRBJ1-4; D is ambiguous. Trimming cost V 3 bases and J 12 bases, with 11 bases left between them. The germline V gene encodes CDR1 MNHEY and CDR2 SMNVEV (reference sequence). The CDR3 contains 12 residues. This CDR3 is CASSFLMGELFF. For the CDR3, the DNA is TGTGCCAGCAGTTTTTTGATGGGAGAACTGTTTTTT. The whole variable domain, filled in from reference TRBV27 and TRBJ1-4, reads EAQVTQNPRYLITVTGKKLTVTCSQNMNHEYMSWYRQDPGLGLRQIYYSMNVEVTDKGDVPEGYKVSRKEKRNFPLILESPSPNQTSLYFCASSFLMGELFFGSGTQLSVL.

V and J are TRBV5-1 and TRBJ2-1, with D unclear. Trimming removed 0 bases from V and 5 bases from J, with 12 bases in between. The CDR3 runs 15 residues. Germline V gene sequence: CDR1 SGHRS, CDR2 YFSETQ. CDR3 protein: CASSLGGVRDNEQFF. CDR3 bases: TGCGCCAGCAGCTTGGGTGGAGTCAGAGACAATGAGCAGTTCTTC.

This rearrangement joins TRBV24-1 to TRBJ2-3, with D possibly matching TRBD1 (5 bases). This CDR3 region has 16 residues. The ends were cut back, 7 bases at V and 6 bases at J, with 22 bases in the middle. Per the germline V gene, CDR1 is KGHDR and CDR2 is SFDVKD. For the CDR3, the DNA is TGTGCCACCAGCCCCGGGTGGACACCCCCCGGGGATACGCAGTATTTT. Translation: CATSPGWTPPGDTQYF.

The rearrangement uses TRBV6-2 or TRBV6-3 and TRBJ2-1, with TRBD1 matching 9 bases. Trimming at V came to 0 bases and at J to 4 bases, leaving 7 bases not matched to a gene. The V gene's germline CDR1 is MNHEY and CDR2 SVGEGT. The CDR3 loop spans 17 amino acids. CDR3 region: CASSYSPGTGIYNEQFF. The DNA for the CDR3 is TGTGCCAGCAGTTACTCCCCCGGGACAGGGATTTACAATGAGCAGTTCTTC.

The chain has TRBV19 and TRBJ1-1; D remains ambiguous. CDR1 is LNHDA and CDR2 is SQIVND in the germline V gene (reference sequence). V lost 5 bases and J lost 4, with 8 bases in between. This CDR3 is 12 amino acids long. The chain's CDR3 is CASSSRSTEAFF. As DNA, the CDR3 is TGTGCCAGTAGTTCCCGCAGCACTGAAGCTTTCTTT.